These 23 T cell receptor beta chains were sequenced from one sample in a study of blood T cell repertoires in COVID-19. TCRdb keeps only in-frame clones here, not all; method: immunoSEQ multiplex PCR. The table lists 150,000 to 200,000 clones, over 75% of them singletons. What was sequenced was PBMCs or T cells enriched from blood (not recorded which). The receptor source for this set is a woman between 18 and 29 years old who had recovered from COVID-19.

The rearrangement uses TRBV2 and TRBJ1-5; weak D call: TRBD1 (6 bases). Trimming took 1 base from V and 4 from J, leaving 14 bases between them. The CDR3 runs 16 residues. CDR1 is SNHLY, CDR2 FYNNEI, per germline. CDR3 in DNA: TGTGCCAGCAGTGAAGGGGAATTCAGGGGAAATCAGCCCCAGCATTTT. This encodes CASSEGEFRGNQPQHF.

V is TRBV7-9 and J is TRBJ1-2, with 12 bases fitting TRBD1. This CDR3 is built from 16 residues. Trimming removed 4 bases from V and 7 bases from J; junction bases left unmatched: 10. Germline CDR1 reads SEHNR; CDR2 reads FQNEAQ (reference sequence). The CDR3 reads CASSSSPGQGASGYTF. CDR3 in DNA: TGTGCCAGCAGCTCGTCCCCGGGACAGGGGGCGTCTGGCTACACCTTC.

DNA for the CDR3: TGTGCCAGCAGCAGGGCCCTTGGGGCTAGGGATACGCAGTATTTT. Translating it yields CASSRALGARDTQYF. The chain employs TRBV6-5 and TRBJ2-3, with a weak D call TRBD1 (5 bases). The V and J ends lost 6 bases and 6 bases respectively, with 19 bases between them. Germline loops: CDR1 MNHEY, CDR2 SVGAGI. This CDR3 region has 15 residues.

The chain is built from TRBV7-6 and TRBJ2-7; 14 nucleotides align to TRBD2. This CDR3 contains 18 residues. V lost 3 bases, J lost 5 bases, and 12 bases stayed unmatched. Germline V gene sequence: CDR1 SGHVS, CDR2 FNYEAQ. The CDR3 is CASSFGTSGSSSLDEQYF. In DNA form, the CDR3 reads TGTGCCAGCAGCTTCGGGACTAGCGGGAGCTCCTCCCTCGACGAGCAGTACTTC.

This clone was seen only once. The rearrangement uses TRBV18 and TRBJ2-2; 7 bases line up with TRBD2. The length of the CDR3 is 17 residues. Germline V gene sequence: CDR1 KGHSH, CDR2 LQKENI. V lost 0 bases to trimming and J lost 0 bases; unmatched junction nucleotides: 4. The CDR3: CASSPPGGAANTGELFF. CDR3 DNA: TGTGCCAGCTCACCACCGGGAGGGGCAGCGAACACCGGGGAGCTGTTTTTT.

A few counts support this clone. This chain uses TRBV9 with TRBJ1-2; TRBD1 is a possible D gene (5 bases). This CDR3 has 15 amino acids. Looked up from germline, CDR1 is SGDLS and CDR2 is YYNGEE. With 0 bases removed from V and 4 bases from J, the gap between germline ends came to 13 bases. In DNA, the CDR3 is TGTGCCAGCAGCGTAGGATCAGGGAGGGGCTATGGCTACACCTTC. It yields the protein CASSVGSGRGYGYTF.

This rearrangement joins TRBV6-4 to TRBJ2-7; D perhaps matches TRBD1 (6 bases). This CDR3 is built from 12 residues. Germline V CDR1 and CDR2: MRHNA, SNTAGT. V lost 4 bases to trimming and J lost 7 bases, with 11 bases between them. CDR3 sequence reads: CASSVNDREQYF. The CDR3 bases are TGTGCCAGCAGTGTGAATGACAGGGAGCAGTACTTC.

The chain uses TRBV6-5 and TRBJ1-1; D is perhaps TRBD1 (6 bases). Germline V lookup: CDR1 MNHEY, CDR2 SVGAGI. V lost 6 bases to trimming and J lost 1 base, with 15 bases between them. The CDR3 has 15 residues. The CDR3 region is CASSLGGMSNTEAFF. CDR3 coding DNA: TGTGCCAGCAGCTTAGGGGGAATGTCGAACACTGAAGCTTTCTTT.

V is TRBV2 and J is TRBJ2-3; TRBD2 matches at 9 bases. After removal of 8 bases from V and 3 bases from J, the junction contained 9 bases not matched to a gene. The V gene's germline CDR1 is SNHLY and CDR2 FYNNEI. The CDR3 runs 15 residues. In DNA form, the CDR3 reads TGTGCCAGCTGGGGTAGCGGGAGCGGTACAGATACGCAGTATTTT. This codes for CASWGSGSGTDTQYF.

The DNA for the CDR3 is TGTGCCAGCAGCTTAGGCCCAGCGGCCCACGAGCAGTACTTC. As protein: CASSLGPAAHEQYF. The rearrangement joins TRBV7-9 to TRBJ2-7; D is possibly TRBD2 (5 bases). V lost 1 base, J lost 5 bases, and 12 bases lay in between. Germline values: CDR1 SEHNR, CDR2 FQNEAQ (reference sequence). The CDR3 consists of 14 residues.

Only one count was recorded for this clone. The rearrangement joins TRBV28 to TRBJ1-4; 7 nucleotides match TRBD1. V shed 2 bases and J 4 bases; nucleotides not matched to a gene: 4. This CDR3 is built from 15 residues. Germline loops: CDR1 MDHEN, CDR2 SYDVKM. Here the CDR3 reads CASSLRTGRNEKLFF. The CDR3, as DNA: TGTGCCAGCAGTTTAAGGACAGGACGTAATGAAAAACTGTTTTTT.

The V gene is TRBV2, the J gene TRBJ1-1; D is possibly TRBD1 (5 bases). The V gene's germline CDR1 is SNHLY and CDR2 FYNNEI. The CDR3 extends over 15 amino acids. Trimming removed 4 bases from V and 6 bases from J, with 18 bases in between. CDR3 amino acids: CASSGNSGAGAEAFF. CDR3 bases: TGTGCCAGCAGTGGTAACAGTGGGGCGGGGGCTGAAGCTTTCTTT.

This chain links TRBV28 with TRBJ2-5, with D possibly TRBD1 on 5 matching bases. Germline-derived CDR1 and CDR2 are MDHEN and SYDVKM. The CDR3 totals 15 residues. Trimming took off 2 bases at V and 7 bases at J, with 17 bases between the two ends. CDR3 region: CASSLPGLQVGTQYF. The CDR3 DNA follows: TGTGCCAGCAGTTTACCAGGGTTACAAGTAGGGACCCAGTACTTC. Supplemented by reference TRBV28 and TRBJ2-5, the full variable domain reads DVKVTQSSRYLVKRTGEKVFLECVQDMDHENMFWYRQDPGLGLRLIYFSYDVKMKEKGDIPEGYSVSREKKERFSLILESASTNQTSMYLCASSLPGLQVGTQYFGPGTRLLVL.

The chain carries TRBV19 and TRBJ1-2; TRBD1 matches at 9 bases. CDR3 length equals 15 residues. The ends lost 5 bases at V and 6 bases at J; junction bases unmatched: 10. Germline CDR1 is LNHDA and CDR2 is SQIVND (reference sequence). The DNA of the CDR3 is TGTGCCAGTAGTCTCACCGGGACAGGGTATGATGGCTACACCTTC. Its protein is CASSLTGTGYDGYTF.

The DNA of the CDR3 is TGTGCCAGTAGTATTCAACAGGGCTTTAATGAAAAACTGTTTTTT. Translating gives CASSIQQGFNEKLFF. This chain links TRBV19 with TRBJ1-4; maybe TRBD1 (6 bases). Per the germline V gene, CDR1 is LNHDA and CDR2 is SQIVND (reference sequence). V lost 3 bases and J 4 bases, leaving 12 bases between the germline ends. The CDR3 is made up of 15 amino acids.

The chain couples TRBV19 to TRBJ1-4, with D perhaps TRBD1 (6 bases). V shed 3 bases and J shed 1 base, with 15 bases lying between them. In germline, CDR1 is LNHDA, CDR2 SQIVND (reference sequence). The CDR3 runs to 17 residues. CDR3 region: CASSITGTTITNEKLFF. CDR3 nucleotides: TGTGCCAGTAGTATCACCGGGACAACCATAACTAATGAAAAACTGTTTTTT.

The chain links TRBV20-1 to TRBJ2-1; 11 bases agree with TRBD2. This CDR3 region has 16 residues. Germline-derived CDR1 and CDR2 are DFQATT and SNEGSKA (reference sequence). The V and J ends lost 3 bases and 10 bases, in that order; junction bases with no gene match: 14. The CDR3 sequence is CSASATPLAGGWEQFF. The CDR3 coding sequence is TGCAGTGCTAGTGCGACACCTCTAGCGGGAGGCTGGGAGCAGTTCTTC.

This rearrangement joins TRBV6-5 to TRBJ2-7; TRBD2 matches 10 bases. V trimming: 4 bases; J trimming: 5 bases; junction bases outside the gene matches: 5. The CDR3 runs to 14 residues. CDR1 is MNHEY and CDR2 is SVGAGI in the germline V gene. CDR3: CASSFLAGDDEQYF. CDR3 DNA sequence: TGTGCCAGCAGTTTTCTAGCGGGAGACGACGAGCAGTACTTC.

About this clone itself: Within the sample, other DNA sequences also encode this same CDR3. The genes are TRBV29-1 and TRBJ1-1; unclear D gene. The germline CDR1 and CDR2 sequences are SQVTM and ANQGSEA. The CDR3 length is 11 residues. The V end lost 0 bases, the J end lost 6 bases, and 5 bases lay between the germline ends. Written as DNA, the CDR3 is TGCAGCGTTGAAGAGGGAGCTGAAGCTTTCTTT. Its protein product is CSVEEGAEAFF. The whole variable domain, remainder taken from reference TRBV29-1 and TRBJ1-1, is SAVISQKPSRDICQRGTSLTIQCQVDSQVTMMFWYRQQPGQSLTLIATANQGSEATYESGFVIDKFPISRPNLTFSTLTVSNMSPEDSSIYLCSVEEGAEAFFGQGTRLTVV.

Only one count was recorded for this clone. This sequence joins TRBV4-3 and TRBJ1-2; 8 nucleotides match TRBD1. V was clipped by 1 base and J by 4 bases; unmatched bases: 23. The CDR3 length is 21 residues. Germline CDR1 LGHNA, CDR2 YSLEER. The CDR3 is CASSQVIILSGRGPQSYGYTF. CDR3 DNA sequence: TGCGCCAGCAGCCAAGTAATAATCTTGTCGGGCAGGGGGCCGCAATCCTATGGCTACACCTTC.

This chain connects TRBV5-1 to TRBJ2-1, with 7 bases fitting TRBD1. The J segment lost 1 base and the V segment lost 4 bases, leaving 8 bases of the junction unmatched. Germline V gene lookup returns CDR1 SGHRS and CDR2 YFSETQ. The CDR3 covers 16 residues. DNA of the CDR3: TGCGCCAGCAGCCTGACAGGGTTTGGGTCCTACAATGAGCAGTTCTTC. Translated: CASSLTGFGSYNEQFF.

Here the CDR3 reads CASSWQQAGITEAFF. In nucleotides, the CDR3 is TGTGCCAGTAGTTGGCAGCAGGCCGGGATCACTGAAGCTTTCTTT. The chain carries TRBV19 and TRBJ1-1; D gene uncertain. The CDR3 covers 15 residues. Germline V gene lookup returns CDR1 LNHDA and CDR2 SQIVND (reference sequence). The V end lost 5 bases, the J end lost 4 bases, and 17 bases lay between the germline ends.

V usage is TRBV19 and J usage is TRBJ2-3, with D possibly TRBD2 on 6 matching bases. From germline, CDR1 is LNHDA and CDR2 SQIVND (reference sequence). Between the trimmed V and J ends, which lost 5 bases and 5 bases, there was a span of 14 bases. The CDR3 length is 14 residues. In DNA form, the CDR3 reads TGTGCCAGTAGTCAGCAGCGGGTGATAGATACGCAGTATTTT. As protein: CASSQQRVIDTQYF.